These 7 T cell receptor beta chains were all obtained from the same sample, sequenced in a study of T cell repertoires in cytomegalovirus infection. Via MiXCR, TCRdb re-called the reads, giving one row per CDR3 protein. The sample lists a few hundred thousand distinct CDR3 sequences, roughly 10% seen once, with about 16% in the top ten. Sequenced material: PBMCs. These receptor sequences come from a human donor in good health (CMV status not recorded). Some clones in this sample may be carry-over from other donors' samples.

This clonotype was recorded many times. CDR3 protein: CASSHGTSNNEQYF. DNA for the CDR3: TGTGCCAGCAGCCACGGGACTAGTAACAACGAGCAGTACTTC. This chain uses TRBV7-2 with TRBJ2-7; 8 bases map to TRBD2. Trimming cost V 5 bases and J 5 bases; bases outside gene matches: 8. Germline values: CDR1 SGHTA, CDR2 FQGNSA. There are 14 residues in the CDR3.

This clonotype was seen repeatedly, ten times or more. This chain joins TRBV7-2 and TRBJ1-2, with D tentatively TRBD1 (6 bases). The CDR3 totals 14 residues. V lost 1 base, J lost 7 bases, and 13 bases lay in between. Germline V gene sequence: CDR1 SGHTA, CDR2 FQGNSA. This CDR3 reads CASSLGVEGGGYTF. The CDR3 DNA is TGTGCCAGCAGCTTAGGCGTCGAGGGGGGTGGCTACACCTTC.

This clonotype was seen a handful of times. The chain employs TRBV5-4 and TRBJ1-5; D is possibly TRBD1 (5 bases). Trimming shortened V by 0 bases and J by 6 bases, and 13 bases separated the two germline ends. There are 15 residues in the CDR3. CDR1 SGHNT and CDR2 YYREEE come from the germline V gene (reference sequence). The CDR3 reads CASSLDGGFSQPQHF. CDR3 coding DNA: TGTGCCAGCAGCTTGGACGGGGGGTTTAGTCAGCCCCAGCATTTT.

This clonotype came up a few times. The chain uses TRBV4-1 and TRBJ2-7, with TRBD1 matching over 10 bases. This CDR3 is 15 amino acids long. After removal of 0 bases from V and 3 bases from J, the junction contained 2 bases not matched to a gene. Per the germline V gene, CDR1 is MGHRA and CDR2 is YSYEKL. CDR3 nucleotide sequence: TGCGCCAGCAGCCAAGATCGGACAGGGGGCTACGAGCAGTACTTC. Translating it yields CASSQDRTGGYEQYF.

The chain links TRBV5-4 to TRBJ2-7; 8 bases agree with TRBD2. CDR3 length equals 16 residues. Germline V lookup: CDR1 SGHNT, CDR2 YYREEE (reference sequence). V trimming: 0 bases; J trimming: 3 bases; junction bases outside the gene matches: 8. CDR3 nucleotides: TGTGCCAGCAGCTTGGATGACGGGGGGGCCCACTACGAGCAGTACTTC. This sequence encodes CASSLDDGGAHYEQYF.

This clonotype was seen many times. The rearrangement uses TRBV19 and TRBJ1-3; no firm D call. V was trimmed by 7 bases and J by 0 bases, leaving 4 bases between them. Germline lookup yields CDR1 LNHDA and CDR2 SQIVND (reference sequence). The CDR3 extends over 12 amino acids. This chain's CDR3 is CASKNSGNTIYF. CDR3 bases: TGTGCCAGTAAGAACTCTGGAAACACCATATATTTT.

This clonotype was recorded many times. This sequence joins TRBV7-2 and TRBJ2-5, with 8 bases lining up with TRBD2. From germline, CDR1 is SGHTA and CDR2 FQGNSA. J was trimmed by 4 bases and V by 4 bases; bases with no gene match: 5. The CDR3 length is 14 residues. CDR3 amino acids: CASSSGLVGETQYF. CDR3 DNA sequence: TGTGCCAGCAGCTCGGGACTAGTCGGAGAGACCCAGTACTTC.